The 22 T cell receptor beta chains presented below share a single source sample, sequenced in a study of blood T cell repertoires in COVID-19. Repertoires were generated with immunoSEQ multiplex PCR, while TCRdb's copy carries only in-frame clones and drops some. The sample holds 250,000 to 300,000 clones, roughly four fifths seen once. Sequencing was performed on PBMCs or T cells enriched from blood (not recorded which). Source of these receptors: a man in his thirties or forties with acute COVID-19.

This clone occurred a few times. The rearrangement links TRBV29-1 to TRBJ1-2; weak D call: TRBD1 (6 bases). The CDR3 consists of 10 residues. The V gene lost 4 bases and the J gene lost 10 bases, with 10 bases spanning the gap. The germline CDR1 and CDR2 sequences are SQVTM and ANQGSEA. This chain's CDR3 is CSVGDKDYTF. Here the CDR3 DNA reads TGCAGCGTTGGGGACAAGGACTACACCTTC.

V usage is TRBV6-2 or TRBV6-3 and J usage is TRBJ1-1, with a possible D match to TRBD1 (6 bases). V dropped 5 bases and J dropped 8 bases, with 18 bases sitting between them. The CDR3 has 14 amino acids. Germline V gene sequence: CDR1 MNHEY, CDR2 SVGEGT. In DNA form, the CDR3 reads TGTGCCAGCAGTGAGGGGATTACAGGGTCGGAAGCTTTCTTT. It translates to CASSEGITGSEAFF.

Points on this clone: One end of the junction fails to match germline, which may point to a read error. This chain's CDR3 is CASKKGETGGKKLFF. In DNA, the CDR3 is TGTGCCAGCAAAAAAGGGGAGACAGGGGGAAAAAAGCTGTTTTTT. The rearrangement links TRBV6-5 to TRBJ1-4; TRBD1 aligns across 9 bases. This CDR3 has 15 amino acids. Per the germline V gene, CDR1 is MNHEY and CDR2 is SVGAGI.

The V and J genes are TRBV19 and TRBJ2-2; 11 nucleotides agree with TRBD2. CDR1 LNHDA and CDR2 SQIVND come from the germline V gene (reference sequence). CDR3 length equals 15 residues. J gave up 6 bases and V 2 bases, and 2 bases lay outside the gene matches. This chain's CDR3 is CASSILAGGPGELFF. CDR3 DNA sequence: TGTGCCAGTAGTATATTAGCGGGAGGGCCCGGGGAGCTGTTTTTT.

This sequence joins TRBV11-2 and TRBJ1-3; D gene unclear. Per the germline V gene, CDR1 is SGHAT and CDR2 is FQNNGV. V shed 2 bases and J shed 1 base, with 3 bases lying between them. CDR3 length equals 13 residues. The CDR3, as DNA: TGTGCCAGCAGCTTATTATCTGGAAACACCATATATTTT. Protein sequence: CASSLLSGNTIYF.

This clone appeared a single time. The V call is TRBV28, the J call TRBJ2-7, with TRBD1 matching 9 bases. The CDR3 is 13 amino acids. The ends lost 8 bases at V and 2 bases at J; junction bases unmatched: 4. Germline values: CDR1 MDHEN, CDR2 SYDVKM. The CDR3 is CASQRQGAYEQYV. CDR3 nucleotides: TGTGCCAGCCAGAGACAGGGGGCCTACGAGCAGTACGTC.

This chain joins TRBV7-3 and TRBJ2-3; D possibly corresponds to TRBD2 (6 bases). This CDR3 spans 13 amino acids. Between the trimmed V and J ends, which lost 4 bases and 5 bases, there was a span of 10 bases. Looked up from germline, CDR1 is SGHTA and CDR2 is FQGTGA. CDR3 sequence: CASSSGGIDTQYF. The CDR3 DNA is TGTGCCAGCAGCTCTGGCGGGATAGATACGCAGTATTTT.

This clone was counted a single time. A junction end diverges from the germline sequence, so it may reflect a read error. V gene TRBV5-1 combines with J gene TRBJ2-1, with TRBD2 identical over 10 bases. Germline-derived CDR1 and CDR2 are SGHRS and YFSETQ. CDR3 length: 17 residues. For the CDR3, the DNA is TGTGCCAGCAGCTTGGTGGCTAGCGGGAGCTCCTACAATGAGCAGTTCTTC. Amino acids: CASSLVASGSSYNEQFF. The variable domain in full, completed from reference TRBV5-1 and TRBJ2-1, reads KAGVTQTPRYLIKTRGQQVTLSCSPISGHRSVSWYQQTPGQGLQFLFEYFSETQRNKGNFPGRFSGRQFSNSRSEMNVSTLELGDSALYLCASSLVASGSSYNEQFFGPGTRLTVL.

This CDR3 reads CASRTRTGGNTEAFF. DNA for the CDR3: TGTGCCAGCAGAACCAGAACAGGGGGGAACACTGAAGCTTTCTTT. The chain employs TRBV28 and TRBJ1-1, with 8 bases aligning to TRBD1. CDR1 is MDHEN, CDR2 SYDVKM, per germline. With V trimmed by 6 bases and J by 1 base, 7 bases remained unmatched. The CDR3 contains 15 residues.

The CDR3 sequence is CASSSGLAGSYEQYV. CDR3 nucleotide sequence: TGTGCCAGCTCATCGGGACTAGCGGGGAGCTACGAGCAGTACGTC. This chain uses TRBV18 with TRBJ2-7, with 13 positions matching TRBD2. Germline trimming cut 5 bases from V and 3 bases from J; bases unmatched to any gene: 4. This CDR3 comprises 15 residues. Germline assignment: CDR1 KGHSH and CDR2 LQKENI.

This chain links TRBV28 with TRBJ1-1; TRBD1 might be the D (5 bases). Trimming left V 5 bases short and J 1 base short, with 14 bases between. This CDR3 has 15 amino acids. Germline V gives CDR1 MDHEN, CDR2 SYDVKM. CDR3 nucleotides: TGTGCCAGCAGTCCGGGGGACCTAGCGAACACTGAAGCTTTCTTT. Translation gives CASSPGDLANTEAFF.

This chain links TRBV3-1 (or the pseudogene TRBV3-2) with TRBJ2-2; the D gene is possibly TRBD1 (5 bases). V was shortened by 2 bases and J by 6 bases, with 13 bases between the two germline ends. Looked up from germline, CDR1 is LGHDT and CDR2 is YNNKEL (reference sequence). This CDR3 region has 15 residues. The CDR3 sequence: CASSQRRVNAGELFF. DNA for the CDR3: TGTGCCAGCAGCCAACGCAGGGTCAATGCCGGGGAGCTGTTTTTT.

This clone was observed a single time. The gene calls are TRBV30 and TRBJ1-6; no clear D. Germline V gene sequence: CDR1 GTSNPN, CDR2 SVGIG (reference sequence). Between the trimmed V and J ends, which lost 4 bases and 4 bases, there was a span of 11 bases. The CDR3 has 14 amino acids. CDR3 sequence: CAWKREAYNSPLHF. CDR3 DNA sequence: TGTGCCTGGAAACGTGAGGCTTATAATTCACCCCTCCACTTT.

This clone occurred once. The gene calls are TRBV19 and TRBJ2-3; TRBD2 might be the D (6 bases). Trimming cost V 3 bases and J 1 base, with 11 bases left between them. Germline V gene data show CDR1 as LNHDA and CDR2 as SQIVND (reference sequence). This CDR3 is built from 15 residues. The CDR3 reads CASSMPGLGTDTQYF. CDR3 nucleotide sequence: TGTGCCAGTAGTATGCCGGGACTGGGCACAGATACGCAGTATTTT.

V gene TRBV19 combines with J gene TRBJ1-1, with D perhaps matching TRBD1 (6 bases). The CDR3 runs 14 residues. Between the trimmed V and J ends, which lost 8 bases and 7 bases, there was a span of 20 bases. CDR1 and CDR2 from the germline V gene are LNHDA and SQIVND (reference sequence). The CDR3 region has the DNA TGTGCCAGTTGCGATGAGGGGGTCAGTGGTGAAGCTTTCTTT. It is translated as CASCDEGVSGEAFF.

This sequence joins TRBV21-1 and TRBJ1-4; TRBD1, as called in the table, went unchecked against the DNA. TRBV21-1 is recorded as a pseudogene. This CDR3 contains 16 residues. The CDR3 DNA reads TGTGCCAGCAGCACGCGGCCGGGACAGGGGAGAGAAAAACTGTTTTTT. Translation: CASSTRPGQGREKLFF.

The J gene is TRBJ1-2, the V gene TRBV7-9, with a tentative D call TRBD1 (6 bases). Germline loops: CDR1 SEHNR, CDR2 FQNEAQ (reference sequence). The CDR3 consists of 13 residues. V was clipped by 5 bases and J by 8 bases, with 15 bases between them. This chain's CDR3 is CASSLGGVRGYTF. CDR3 nucleotide sequence: TGTGCCAGCAGCCTAGGGGGGGTGCGAGGCTACACCTTC.

CDR3 amino acids: CASSIGTGYSNQPQHF. CDR3 sequence (DNA): TGTGCCAGTAGTATTGGGACAGGCTATAGCAATCAGCCCCAGCATTTT. The V and J genes are TRBV19 and TRBJ1-5; TRBD1 aligns across 8 bases. V was pared by 3 bases and J by 0 bases, with 4 bases of the junction left unmatched. The V gene's germline CDR1 is LNHDA and CDR2 SQIVND (reference sequence). The CDR3 has 16 amino acids.

V is TRBV6-5 and J is TRBJ1-3; possible D gene TRBD1, 5 bases. The CDR3 is 14 amino acids. CDR1 is MNHEY and CDR2 is SVGAGI in the germline V gene. Trimming took off 6 bases at V and 4 bases at J, with 13 bases between the two ends. CDR3 bases: TGTGCCAGCAGCCCGACCGGGGGAGGAAACACCATATATTTT. It specifies CASSPTGGGNTIYF.

Many counts were recorded for this clone. This chain joins TRBV21-1 and TRBJ1-5; the listed D gene, TRBD1, was not tested against the DNA. TRBV21-1 is labeled a pseudogene. This CDR3 is 19 amino acids long. CDR3 in DNA: TGTGCCAGCAGCAAAGTTCAGTGGGGGACATTTCATCGCAATCAGCCCCAGCATTTT. The encoded protein is CASSKVQWGTFHRNQPQHF.

This sequence joins TRBV5-4 and TRBJ1-2, with 10 bases lining up with TRBD1. The V segment lost 2 bases and the J segment 14 bases; nucleotides outside the gene matches: 18. CDR1 and CDR2 from the germline V gene are SGHNT and YYREEE (reference sequence). There are 16 residues in the CDR3. CDR3 sequence (DNA): TGTGCCAGCAGCTTAGAGGGGACAGGGGTCCCCGTGCAGTGGACCTTC. Its translation is CASSLEGTGVPVQWTF.

This clone was recorded once. The chain carries TRBV11-1 and TRBJ2-5; D might be TRBD1 (6 bases). Trimming left V 4 bases short and J 1 base short, with 10 bases between. CDR3 length equals 14 residues. Germline values: CDR1 SGHAT, CDR2 FQDESV (reference sequence). CDR3 in DNA: TGTGCCAGCAGCTCGACAGGACCCCAAGAGACCCAGTACTTC. The encoded protein is CASSSTGPQETQYF.